What follows are 2 T cell receptor delta chains derived from one specimen sequenced in a study of gamma-delta T cells after stem cell transplantation. TCRdb reprocessed the RT-PCR reads through CATT. The sample has about 2,900 delta-chain clones; less than 3% are singletons. The material sequenced was gamma-delta T cells. The receptors derive from a human donor. It is not recorded whose cells these are; they may come from a transplant donor.

In the case of this clone: The TCRdb protein comes from a much larger clone and disagrees with this DNA's translation at residue 4, likely due to a read error; the protein given here is derived from the DNA. The rearrangement joins TRDV2 to TRDJ1; 11 positions agree with TRDD3. The germline gives CDR1 GEAIGNYY, CDR2 EKD. The V gene end was trimmed by 6 bases and the J gene end by 4 bases; junction bases not matched to a gene: 12. The CDR3 consists of 16 residues. The CDR3 sequence: CACSSITGGYVDKLIF. CDR3 sequence (DNA): TGTGCCTGTTCTTCGATTACTGGGGGATATGTCGATAAACTCATCTTT.

This clone came up a few times. This DNA translates differently at residue 4 from the TCRdb protein, which is that of a much larger clone; a read error is likely, and the protein shown is the DNA's own translation. CDR3 region: CACGVTGGRSSWDTRQMFF. CDR3 coding DNA: TGTGCCTGTGGCGTAACTGGGGGTCGGAGCTCCTGGGACACCCGACAGATGTTTTTC. The gene calls are TRDV2 and TRDJ3, with 8 bases that match TRDD3. V was clipped by 5 bases and J by 0 bases; unmatched bases: 11. CDR1 is GEAIGNYY and CDR2 is EKD in the germline V gene. The CDR3 extends over 19 amino acids.